This passage covers 20 T cell receptor beta chains from one sample sequenced in a study of long-term antiretroviral therapy in people with HIV. immunoSEQ v3.0 was run at survey level. Only in-frame clones appear in the TCRdb table, and some are missing; sequencing was by immunoSEQ multiplex PCR. The sample lists 25,000 to 30,000 clones, approximately 78% occurring once. The source was unsorted PBMCs, collected 1.5 years before starting antiretroviral therapy. These receptors came from a man younger than 35 with HIV.

The chain uses TRBV4-1 and TRBJ1-5; the D gene is possibly TRBD1 (5 bases). Per germline, CDR1 MGHRA and CDR2 YSYEKL. This CDR3 has 15 amino acids. V was trimmed by 0 bases and J by 2 bases, leaving 8 bases between them. This CDR3 is CASSQDPGGNQPQHF. DNA for the CDR3: TGCGCCAGCAGCCAAGATCCGGGGGGCAATCAGCCCCAGCATTTT.

This clone was recorded a few times. This chain links TRBV14 with TRBJ1-6; D is uncertain. V lost 1 base and J lost 4, with 5 bases in between. CDR1 is SGHDN and CDR2 is FVKESK in the germline V gene. CDR3 length: 14 amino acids. CDR3 sequence: CASSQVGYNSPLHF. CDR3 nucleotides: TGTGCCAGCAGCCAAGTCGGTTATAATTCACCCCTCCACTTT.

This clone showed up just a few times. V is TRBV15 and J is TRBJ1-2; TRBD1 aligns across 10 bases. J lost 6 bases, V lost 6 bases, and 10 bases had no gene match. Germline assignment: CDR1 LNHNV and CDR2 YYDKDF (reference sequence). The CDR3 is made up of 15 amino acids. CDR3 amino acids: CATRERQGAYHGYTF. The CDR3 DNA sequence: TGTGCCACCAGGGAAAGACAGGGGGCATATCATGGCTACACCTTC.

The chain uses TRBV10-1 and TRBJ2-3; D might be TRBD1 (6 bases). V was clipped by 6 bases and J by 5 bases, with 15 bases between them. The CDR3 has 14 amino acids. Germline CDR1 is WNHNN and CDR2 is SYGVQD (reference sequence). For the CDR3, the DNA is TGCGCCAGCAGCCCGGGACAATTAAAAGATACGCAGTATTTT. Amino acid sequence: CASSPGQLKDTQYF.

The genes are TRBV10-3 and TRBJ1-2, with 10 bases identical to TRBD1. Germline CDR1 ENHRY, CDR2 SYGVKD. The V segment lost 2 bases and the J segment 6 bases; nucleotides outside the gene matches: 6. The CDR3 spans 15 residues. The CDR3, as DNA: TGTGCCATCAGTGAGCCACCGGGACAGGGGAATGGCTACACCTTC. Its translation: CAISEPPGQGNGYTF.

This clone has only one observation. The V gene is TRBV19, the J gene TRBJ1-1, with D unclear. Per the germline V gene, CDR1 is LNHDA and CDR2 is SQIVND (reference sequence). V gave up 4 bases and J gave up 0 bases, with 12 bases separating them. The CDR3 contains 15 residues. CDR3 in amino acids: CASSRSGNMNTEAFF. For the CDR3, the DNA is TGTGCCAGTAGTAGGTCAGGAAACATGAACACTGAAGCTTTCTTT.

V and J are TRBV4-1 and TRBJ1-1; D remains unclear. Germline V gives CDR1 MGHRA, CDR2 YSYEKL. The CDR3 is made up of 14 amino acids. Trimming took 0 bases from V and 0 from J, leaving 5 bases between them. The CDR3 sequence is CASSQESVNTEAFF. Written as DNA, the CDR3 is TGCGCCAGCAGCCAAGAGTCGGTGAACACTGAAGCTTTCTTT.

This chain joins TRBV13 and TRBJ2-2; D ambiguous. This CDR3 region has 11 residues. Germline CDR1 and CDR2: PRHDT and FYEKMQ (reference sequence). V was cut by 3 bases and J by 6 bases, with 2 bases left in between. The CDR3, as DNA: TGTGCCAGCAGCTTCTCCGGGGAGCTGTTTTTT. Protein product: CASSFSGELFF.

This chain uses TRBV27 with TRBJ1-2; TRBD1 aligns across 7 bases. V lost 5 bases, J lost 6 bases, and 12 bases stayed unmatched. The CDR3 runs to 15 residues. Germline lookup yields CDR1 MNHEY and CDR2 SMNVEV (reference sequence). The CDR3 region is CASSLQGDRADGYTF. The CDR3 DNA reads as TGTGCCAGCAGTCTACAGGGCGACAGGGCGGATGGCTACACCTTC.

This clone was counted once. J is TRBJ2-2 and V is TRBV7-3; D not resolved. The CDR3 loop spans 12 amino acids. The germline CDR1 and CDR2 sequences are SGHTA and FQGTGA. V was clipped by 5 bases and J by 4 bases, with 5 bases between them. The CDR3 bases are TGTGCCAGCAGCCCGACCACCGGGGAGCTGTTTTTT. Protein product: CASSPTTGELFF.

The rearrangement links TRBV4-2 to TRBJ1-5, with D unclear. Germline lookup yields CDR1 LGHNA and CDR2 YNFKEQ. The germline V and J ends were trimmed by 0 bases and 4 bases, with 10 bases remaining between them. The CDR3 extends over 15 amino acids. CDR3 region: CASSQEAGVNQPQHF. CDR3 sequence (DNA): TGTGCCAGCAGCCAAGAGGCGGGCGTTAATCAGCCCCAGCATTTT.

This sequence joins TRBV18 and TRBJ2-2; TRBD2 aligns across 10 bases. CDR1 and CDR2 (germline): KGHSH, LQKENI. This CDR3 comprises 14 residues. The V segment lost 5 bases and the J segment 7 bases; nucleotides outside the gene matches: 4. Here the CDR3 reads CASSGTSERGELFF. The CDR3 coding sequence is TGTGCCAGCTCAGGGACTAGCGAGCGCGGGGAGCTGTTTTTT.

The J gene is TRBJ1-1, the V gene TRBV7-2; D ambiguous. Trimming pared 2 bases from V and 10 bases from J, leaving 14 bases between. CDR3 size: 13 residues. Germline CDR1 and CDR2: SGHTA and FQGNSA. The DNA of the CDR3 is TGTGCCAGCAGCTTATCCTCCGGGGTTATAGCTTTCTTT. It yields the protein CASSLSSGVIAFF.

The rearrangement links TRBV15 to TRBJ2-7; 13 bases fit TRBD2. The CDR3 covers 18 residues. Germline loops: CDR1 LNHNV, CDR2 YYDKDF (reference sequence). V lost 0 bases and J lost 3; bases outside the gene matches: 8. As DNA, the CDR3 is TGTGCCACCAGCAGAGATCTAGGACTAGCGGGGGATATCTACGAGCAGTACTTC. It codes for CATSRDLGLAGDIYEQYF.

The rearrangement uses TRBV4-1 and TRBJ2-7; D gene uncertain. Between the trimmed V and J ends, which lost 0 bases and 0 bases, there was a span of 15 bases. Germline CDR1 and CDR2: MGHRA and YSYEKL. CDR3 length: 17 residues. The CDR3 reads CASSQDRPGRSSYEQYF. The CDR3 DNA reads as TGCGCCAGCAGCCAAGACCGACCCGGCAGAAGCTCCTACGAGCAGTACTTC.

This sequence joins TRBV13 and TRBJ1-1; D gene unclear. This CDR3 contains 15 residues. V dropped 5 bases and J dropped 0 bases, with 13 bases sitting between them. Germline loops: CDR1 PRHDT, CDR2 FYEKMQ (reference sequence). The CDR3 loop reads CASSRNGEMNTEAFF. CDR3 coding DNA: TGTGCCAGCAGCCGAAACGGGGAGATGAACACTGAAGCTTTCTTT.

This CDR3 is CASSLRQKKAFF. The CDR3 nucleotides read TGTGCCAGCAGCCTCCGACAGAAAAAAGCTTTCTTT. The chain combines TRBV7-3 with TRBJ1-1; possibly TRBD1 for D (5 bases). V was pared by 5 bases and J by 9 bases, with 13 bases between. The length of the CDR3 is 12 residues. Germline values: CDR1 SGHTA, CDR2 FQGTGA.

Points on this clone: A read error may account for a junction end that differs from germline. The rearrangement uses TRBV6-6 and TRBJ1-1, with 7 bases lining up with TRBD1. Germline CDR1 MNHNY, CDR2 SVGAGI (reference sequence). This CDR3 has 14 amino acids. This CDR3 reads CASSDSTGARVAFF. The CDR3 DNA reads as TGTGCCAGCAGTGACTCTACAGGGGCCCGCGTGGCTTTCTTT.

This clone occurred a few times. The V and J genes are TRBV9 and TRBJ1-2; D is possibly TRBD1 (6 bases). Per germline, CDR1 SGDLS and CDR2 YYNGEE. With 0 bases removed from V and 3 bases from J, the gap between germline ends came to 9 bases. The CDR3 length is 14 residues. CDR3 bases: TGTGCCAGCAGCGTAGGGACAGAGTACTATGGCTACACCTTC. Encoded protein: CASSVGTEYYGYTF.

The V call is TRBV10-3, the J call TRBJ2-5; D is perhaps TRBD1 or TRBD2 (6 bases each). The V end lost 0 bases, the J end lost 5 bases, and 13 bases lay between the germline ends. Germline V gene data show CDR1 as ENHRY and CDR2 as SYGVKD. The CDR3 is 15 amino acids. The CDR3 nucleotides are TGTGCCATCAGTGAGTCGACAAGGGGGGTCGAGACCCAGTACTTC. Encoded protein: CAISESTRGVETQYF.